This entry is about one T cell receptor beta chain. There is no known antigen for this receptor. Base qualities are missing; no much larger clone stands one base away. For CDR1 and CDR2, the germline V gene lists MNHEY and SVGAGI. V lost 0 bases and J lost 2 bases; the stretch between them is 7 bases long. The CDR3 covers 14 residues, taking in both the cysteine and the phenylalanine. Only CDR3 DNA is held: 42 bases, read in frame from base 1. This sample was taken from a study of shared clonotypes between healthy human individuals (TCRdb year 2020). In the study overall: A few men and a couple of women, aged 18 to 49 years, made up the cohort. For each donor, CD4 naive and CD4 memory were each given three plates, CD8 naive was given two plates, and CD8 memory was given one plate. The study deeply sequenced blood TCR repertoires of about 5 healthy adults to estimate repertoire size and the extent of clonotype sharing between individuals. To increase sequencing depth and limit assay-specific biases, TCR repertoire library preparation and sequencing were carried out by different laboratories using diverse techniques. Each donor's leukapheresis produced roughly between roughly 0.85 and 9.5 billion PBMCs. General conclusions and limits of the study: The genetic and exposure-history diversity represented was limited by the small number of donors. Sharing across a few donors was observed for about 5% of naive CD4, over 3% of naive CD8, 2% to 2.5% of memory CD4, and about 0.38% of memory CD8 clonotypes. Only blood was sampled, and tissue TCR repertoires likely differ from those in blood. Incomplete sequencing was indicated by rarefaction of sorted-subset datasets, despite the large sequencing depth. Compared with non-shared clonotypes, clonotypes shared by all four sorted-subset donors had higher generation probabilities. Estimated clonotype richness was generally larger for naive than for memory subsets. Based on pairwise subsampling, the degree of clonotype sharing among donors was expected to be affected by sequencing depth.

TCR CDR3 regions were amplified from genomic DNA by multiplex PCR using the deep immunoSEQ assay. Genomic DNA extracted from each cell subset was distributed evenly over all wells of several immunoSEQ 96-well plates, and each plate served as one replicate. For sorted subsets, 150 to 250 ng genomic DNA, equal to 25,000 to 35,000 T cell genomes, was loaded into each replicate PCR. The purified libraries were quantified using a Qubit 3.0 fluorometer, sized with a Bioanalyzer 2100, and then quantified again using the KAPA Library Quantification kit. A separate single-read 150-cycle Illumina NextSeq 550 flow cell was used to sequence each immunoSEQ 96-well plate. Per the original workflow: Because the immunoSEQ output included only junctional sequences and no quality scores, the filtering could not be the same as the filtering used for full-length reads. Sequences were annotated with PyIR, a Python wrapper for IgBLAST v1.9, and V/J genes and CDR3 were assigned using IMGT germline references. Reads with weak V/J assignments (E-value above 1e-6), missing CDR3, stop codons, out-of-frame junctions, or ambiguous translated residues were removed. V3J clonotypes were defined as sequences sharing the same inferred V gene, J gene, and CDR3 amino acid sequence. Percentage overlap between repertoires was calculated by dividing the number of shared unique clonotypes by the size of the smaller repertoire. Richness of each repertoire was evaluated using RTK rarefaction, the Chao1 estimator, and Recon v2.1 estimates of unobserved clonotypes. Generation probabilities were computed with OLGA for all TCRbeta clonotypes obtained by the gDNA method from several donors. TCRdb provides this immuneACCESS table in a form limited to in-frame rearrangements. Some clones are lacking; in checked studies, under half of them reflect an unresolved V gene, and why the rest are absent is not known. V and J calls and clone size are as listed in that table; D and trimming were resolved from the DNA. The sample yields roughly 1,100,000 clones; about 75% were counted once. The top ten clones comprise approximately 1.5% of the sample.

The donors were healthy, HIV-negative adults who had no recently reported acute infections or vaccinations. All donors were Caucasian adults living in Nashville, Tennessee, USA. CD4+ T cells were enriched by magnetic negative selection, after which naive cells were positively selected on CD45RA and the negative fraction was taken as the memory subset. Blood was obtained by leukapheresis, after which PBMCs were separated by Ficoll-Histopaque density gradient centrifugation and cryopreserved in liquid nitrogen vapor phase. Analytical flow cytometry was used to check the purity and quantity of every magnetically sorted T cell population. Genomic DNA was isolated from every sorted fraction and measured by UV absorbance on a Nanodrop 2000c.

The chain links TRBV6-5 with TRBJ1-2; the D gene is not confidently resolved. The sequenced sample was memory CD4+ T cells sorted from blood. The cell subset or site tag for this specimen amounts to: CD45RA-negative fraction. The TCR originated in a man between 18 and 29 years old in good health. The CDR3 region reads CASSYSTSNYGYTF. Read as DNA, the sequence is TGTGCCAGCAGTTACTCGACATCAAACTATGGCTACACCTTC.